Below, 15 T cell receptor beta chains from the same sample are listed, as sequenced in a study of blood T cell repertoires in COVID-19. This table comes from immunoSEQ multiplex PCR, and its TCRdb copy is limited to in-frame clones, with some not included. The sample lists about 74,000 clones; more than 75% were seen once. Specimen: peripheral blood. These receptors all come from a human donor in a cohort sampled during active COVID-19.

The CDR3 here is CASSPQPSGSYNEQFF. The DNA of the CDR3 is TGTGCCAGCAGCCCCCAGCCTAGCGGGAGCTACAATGAGCAGTTCTTC. The chain combines TRBV7-8 with TRBJ2-1; TRBD2 matches at 10 bases. The V gene's germline CDR1 is SGHVS and CDR2 FQNEAQ. Germline trimming cut 5 bases from V and 3 bases from J; bases unmatched to any gene: 7. There are 16 residues in the CDR3.

The gene calls are TRBV19 and TRBJ2-3; TRBD2 aligns across 11 bases. The CDR3 sequence is 16 residues long. Germline trimming cut 5 bases from V and 2 bases from J; bases unmatched to any gene: 6. Looked up from germline, CDR1 is LNHDA and CDR2 is SQIVND (reference sequence). This CDR3 is CASSRLAGNPTDTQYF. The CDR3, as DNA: TGTGCCAGTAGTCGACTAGCGGGAAACCCCACAGATACGCAGTATTTT.

This chain connects TRBV7-8 to TRBJ2-3, with a possible D match to TRBD1 (6 bases). The CDR3 covers 12 residues. Germline assignment: CDR1 SGHVS and CDR2 FQNEAQ. With 6 bases removed from V and 7 bases from J, the gap between germline ends came to 11 bases. CDR3 nucleotides: TGTGCCAGCAGTCAACAGGGTTATACGCAGTATTTT. The encoded protein is CASSQQGYTQYF.

The V gene is TRBV7-9, the J gene TRBJ2-3; 8 positions match TRBD2. The CDR3 is 17 amino acids. CDR1 SEHNR and CDR2 FQNEAQ come from the germline V gene (reference sequence). With 0 bases clipped from V and 0 bases from J, the junction kept 5 bases outside the gene matches. CDR3 loop: CASSLAGRGVSTDTQYF. DNA of the CDR3: TGTGCCAGCAGCTTAGCGGGGCGGGGGGTCAGCACAGATACGCAGTATTTT. The full variable domain, its missing parts supplied by reference TRBV7-9 and TRBJ2-3, is DTGVSQNPRHKITKRGQNVTFRCDPISEHNRLYWYRQTLGQGPEFLTYFQNEAQLEKSRLLSDRFSAERPKGSFSTLEIQRTEQGDSAMYLCASSLAGRGVSTDTQYFGPGTRLTVL.

This chain joins TRBV3-1 (or the pseudogene TRBV3-2) and TRBJ1-6; 7 bases match TRBD1. This CDR3 contains 17 residues. Germline CDR1 LGHDT, CDR2 YNNKEL (reference sequence). Trimming took 4 bases from V and 0 from J; bases not matched to a gene: 6. The CDR3 protein is CASSRQGKGSYNSPLHF. CDR3 DNA: TGTGCCAGCAGCCGACAGGGTAAGGGCTCCTATAATTCACCCCTCCACTTT.

This clone was seen just once. The chain combines TRBV28 with TRBJ1-5, with TRBD1 as a possible D gene (6 bases). V lost 5 bases, J lost 2 bases, and 13 bases lay in between. Germline CDR1 is MDHEN and CDR2 is SYDVKM. This CDR3 is 15 amino acids long. The CDR3 spells CASSPRGKGNQPQHF. The CDR3 nucleotides are TGTGCCAGCAGTCCTAGGGGGAAGGGCAATCAGCCCCAGCATTTT.

In DNA, the CDR3 is TGTGCCAGTAGTTCCAGAGATACGCAGTATTTT. Protein product: CASSSRDTQYF. V gene TRBV19 combines with J gene TRBJ2-3; D call uncertain. CDR1 and CDR2 from the germline V gene are LNHDA and SQIVND (reference sequence). Deletions cut 5 bases from V and 5 bases from J, with 5 bases between. This CDR3 has 11 amino acids.

The chain links TRBV6-4 to TRBJ2-1; no clear D. Trimming cost V 4 bases and J 12 bases, with 25 bases left between them. The CDR3 is 16 amino acids. Germline assignment: CDR1 MRHNA and CDR2 SNTAGT. The DNA of the CDR3 is TGTGCCAGCAGTGGTCCCAACATAACAGCACAATGTGGGCAGTTCTTC. The encoded protein is CASSGPNITAQCGQFF.

This chain's CDR3 is CASSLSVGANFNEQFF. The CDR3 DNA reads as TGTGCCAGCAGCTTAAGCGTGGGGGCAAATTTCAATGAGCAGTTCTTC. This rearrangement joins TRBV7-3 to TRBJ2-1, with a weak D call TRBD1 (6 bases). CDR1 and CDR2 from the germline V gene are SGHTA and FQGTGA. This CDR3 has 16 residues. V lost 1 base to trimming and J lost 6 bases, with 16 bases between them.

The rearrangement links TRBV28 to TRBJ1-5; 7 positions match TRBD1. The CDR3 totals 14 residues. CDR1 and CDR2 (germline): MDHEN, SYDVKM. The junction had 7 bases not matched to a gene; V was cut back by 5 bases and J by 6 bases. As DNA, the CDR3 is TGTGCCAGCAGTCCCTACAGGGGAATTCAGCCCCAGCATTTT. Its translation is CASSPYRGIQPQHF.

This clone was seen a single time. V is TRBV7-2 and J is TRBJ1-1; 10 nucleotides agree with TRBD1. V was clipped by 5 bases and J by 5 bases; unmatched bases: 8. This CDR3 is built from 15 residues. Looked up from germline, CDR1 is SGHTA and CDR2 is FQGNSA. The chain's CDR3 is CASSPRQGARTEAFF. The CDR3 nucleotides are TGTGCCAGCAGCCCGAGACAGGGGGCGAGGACTGAAGCTTTCTTT.

The J gene is TRBJ2-2, the V gene TRBV7-2, with a tentative D call TRBD2 (7 bases). Trimming took off 9 bases at V and 6 bases at J, with 20 bases between the two ends. The CDR3 is made up of 15 amino acids. Germline V lookup: CDR1 SGHTA, CDR2 FQGNSA. CDR3 loop: CASRGGAISAGELFF. The CDR3 DNA is TGTGCCAGTCGTGGGGGGGCAATAAGTGCCGGGGAGCTGTTTTTT.

This clone was observed once. The chain recombines TRBV10-1 with TRBJ1-4; 8 nucleotides agree with TRBD1. Germline V gene data show CDR1 as WNHNN and CDR2 as SYGVQD (reference sequence). The CDR3 loop spans 14 amino acids. After removal of 11 bases from V and 1 base from J, the junction contained 6 bases not matched to a gene. The CDR3 reads CAWATGETNEKLFF. The CDR3 nucleotides are TGCGCCTGGGCGACAGGGGAAACTAATGAAAAACTGTTTTTT.

This chain uses TRBV5-6 with TRBJ1-2, with 7 bases that match TRBD1. From germline, CDR1 is SGHDT and CDR2 YYEEEE. Unmatched junction bases numbered 6, after V lost 0 bases and J lost 4 bases. The CDR3 is made up of 15 amino acids. The CDR3 loop is CASSLAGQEVYGYTF. The CDR3 DNA sequence: TGTGCCAGCAGCTTGGCCGGACAGGAAGTCTATGGCTACACCTTC.

This clone has just a few counts. The gene calls are TRBV9 and TRBJ2-1, with 11 bases fitting TRBD2. CDR1 SGDLS and CDR2 YYNGEE come from the germline V gene. CDR3 size: 15 residues. V lost 3 bases to trimming and J lost 6 bases; unmatched junction nucleotides: 5. CDR3 sequence reads: CASSALAGGLNEQFF. The CDR3 DNA sequence: TGTGCCAGCAGCGCGCTAGCGGGGGGACTCAATGAGCAGTTCTTC. Using reference TRBV9 and TRBJ2-1 for the parts outside the CDR3, the full variable domain is DSGVTQTPKHLITATGQRVTLRCSPRSGDLSVYWYQQSLDQGLQFLIQYYNGEERAKGNILERFSAQQFPDLHSELNLSSLELGDSALYFCASSALAGGLNEQFFGPGTRLTVL.